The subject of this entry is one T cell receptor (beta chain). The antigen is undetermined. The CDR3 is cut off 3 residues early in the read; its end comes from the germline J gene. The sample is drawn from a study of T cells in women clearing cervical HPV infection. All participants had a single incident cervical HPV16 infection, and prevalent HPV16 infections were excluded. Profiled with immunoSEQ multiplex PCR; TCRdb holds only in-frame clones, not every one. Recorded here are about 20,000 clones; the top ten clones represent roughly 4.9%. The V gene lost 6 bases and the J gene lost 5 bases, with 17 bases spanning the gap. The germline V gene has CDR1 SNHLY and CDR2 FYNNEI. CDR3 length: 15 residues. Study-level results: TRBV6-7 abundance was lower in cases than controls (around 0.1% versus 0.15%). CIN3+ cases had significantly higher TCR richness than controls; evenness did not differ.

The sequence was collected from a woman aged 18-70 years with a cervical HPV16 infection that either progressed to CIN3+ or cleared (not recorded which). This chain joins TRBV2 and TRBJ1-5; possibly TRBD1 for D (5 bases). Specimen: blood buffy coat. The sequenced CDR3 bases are TGTGCCAGCAGCCAAAGGCGACAGTCAGATCAGCCC. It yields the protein CASSQRRQSDQP. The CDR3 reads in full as CASSQRRQSDQPQHF.